The present entry profiles one T cell receptor (beta chain) with its context. This receptor's antigen is unknown. Nothing much larger sits one base from this clone, and base qualities are not available. Deletion took 2 bases off V and 1 base off J, with a span of 11 bases between the germline ends. Taken from cysteine to phenylalanine, the CDR3 has 15 residues. Only the CDR3 portion is preserved as DNA: 45 bases, with reading frame beginning at the first base. The germline V gene encodes CDR1 SGHVS and CDR2 FQNEAQ. The entry originates in a study of response to subunit inactivated influenza vaccine (dated by TCRdb to 2016 to 2019). In the study overall: To follow how T cells responded to a trivalent subunit inactivated influenza vaccine, the researchers relied on deep quantitative profiling of the T cell receptor repertoire.

The library came from RT-PCR. Sequencing took place on an Illumina HiSeq 2500. TCRdb's own reprocessing of the public reads used fastp at Q25 and MiXCR and kept productive beta chains. Identical CDR3 protein sequences are pooled into one entry, listed with their most common genes and DNA. The sample records around 530,000 distinct CDR3 sequences, about 11% of which are singletons. About 9.4% of the sample rests with the top ten. Overall study outcomes, separate from this receptor: According to the authors, only a limited number of new T cells may be recruited by each seasonal influenza vaccination.

The chain joins TRBV7-8 to TRBJ2-5, with the D call perhaps TRBD1 or TRBD2, as 5 bases match in each case. This specimen was PBMCs from blood, taken on the day of vaccination. This clonotype was obtained from a man over 45 who received an inactivated influenza vaccine. Donor details come from another sample of the same person, matched by shared clones. In nucleotide form, the sequence is TGTGCCAGCAGCTTATGGACCGGGACCCAAGAGACCCAGTACTTC. Translated, it reads CASSLWTGTQETQYF.